Presented here are 22 T cell receptor beta chains from one specimen sequenced in a study of PD-1 blockade in classical Hodgkin lymphoma. Assay used: immunoSEQ multiplex PCR; TCRdb lists only in-frame clones, some missing. Of fewer than 3,000 clones in the sample, less than 75% are singletons; the top ten hold about 35%. Autologous stem cell transplantation was followed by relapse in every patient, and brentuximab vedotin exposure varied. From thawed PBMCs, magnetic negative selection was used to isolate the CD8+ T cells. The material sequenced was CD8+ T cells from blood, taken at baseline. The source is a human donor with classical Hodgkin lymphoma.

This rearrangement joins TRBV6-1 to TRBJ1-2; 7 bases are shared with TRBD1. From germline, CDR1 is MNHNS and CDR2 SASEGT. This CDR3 spans 15 amino acids. V gave up 5 bases and J gave up 4 bases; unmatched junction bases: 10. The CDR3 DNA is TGTGCCAGCAGTTTTTCCCAGGGGGTTTCCTATGGCTACACCTTC. Translation gives CASSFSQGVSYGYTF.

The gene calls are TRBV12-5 and TRBJ2-7, with 7 positions matching TRBD1. This CDR3 has 14 residues. CDR1 LGHNT and CDR2 FRNRAP come from the germline V gene. J was trimmed by 2 bases and V by 1 base; bases with no gene match: 2. The CDR3 DNA reads as TGTGCTAGTGGTTTGGGACAGGGACCCTACGAGCAGTACTTC. Translation gives CASGLGQGPYEQYF.

The chain employs TRBV30 and TRBJ2-5, with TRBD1 matching over 9 bases. The J call may be incorrect, as the DNA end agrees better with TRBJ2-7. CDR1 and CDR2 (germline): GTSNPN, SVGIG (reference sequence). This CDR3 comprises 16 residues. The CDR3 nucleotides are TGTGCCTGGAGTGTGGTGTGGGGACAGGGCGCCTACGAGCAGTACTTC. It is translated as CAWSVVWGQGAYEQYF.

V is TRBV5-6 and J is TRBJ1-4; perhaps TRBD1 as D (6 bases). The ends were cut back, 4 bases at V and 6 bases at J, with 13 bases in the middle. Germline V gene lookup returns CDR1 SGHDT and CDR2 YYEEEE. This CDR3 spans 14 amino acids. Here the CDR3 reads CASSPGQLHEKLFF. The CDR3 coding sequence is TGTGCCAGCAGCCCAGGACAGTTACATGAAAAACTGTTTTTT.

The rearrangement joins TRBV5-1 to TRBJ2-1; no clear D. CDR3 length equals 14 residues. Germline CDR1 and CDR2: SGHRS and YFSETQ. V was trimmed by 0 bases and J by 5 bases, leaving 9 bases between them. CDR3 in DNA: TGCGCCAGCAGCTTGGTGTCTCCTAACAATGAGCAGTTCTTC. It specifies CASSLVSPNNEQFF.

This chain joins TRBV11-3 and TRBJ2-2, with D uncertain. Germline CDR1 reads SGHNT; CDR2 reads YENEEA. This CDR3 spans 13 amino acids. The germline V and J ends were trimmed by 0 bases and 5 bases, with 4 bases remaining between them. The chain's CDR3 is CASSLDQTGELFF. The CDR3 DNA reads as TGTGCCAGCAGCTTAGATCAGACCGGGGAGCTGTTTTTT.

CDR3 DNA sequence: TGTGCCAGCAGTGACTCCCCGGACTCAAGTCAGCCCCAGCATTTT. It translates to CASSDSPDSSQPQHF. V is TRBV6-4 and J is TRBJ1-5; D not certain. The CDR3 covers 15 residues. Germline loops: CDR1 MRHNA, CDR2 SNTAGT. V was trimmed by 0 bases and J by 6 bases, leaving 12 bases between them.

A single count supports this clone. The CDR3: CASSSPGQTKYEQYV. The CDR3 DNA is TGTGCCAGCAGCTCACCGGGACAGACTAAGTACGAGCAGTACGTC. The V and J genes are TRBV7-8 and TRBJ2-7, with 7 bases lining up with TRBD1. The germline gives CDR1 SGHVS, CDR2 FQNEAQ. The J segment lost 4 bases and the V segment lost 4 bases, leaving 10 bases of the junction unmatched. This CDR3 contains 15 residues.

By share, this clone ranks as medium-sized. V usage is TRBV7-8 and J usage is TRBJ2-3, with 7 bases aligning to TRBD1. In germline, CDR1 is SGHVS, CDR2 FQNEAQ. There are 16 residues in the CDR3. The J segment lost 1 base and the V segment lost 7 bases, leaving 11 bases of the junction unmatched. The CDR3 sequence is CASILGEGAGTDTQYF. The CDR3 nucleotides are TGTGCCAGCATCCTAGGTGAGGGGGCCGGCACAGATACGCAGTATTTT.

The chain carries TRBV12-5 and TRBJ2-2, with D tentatively TRBD2 (6 bases). From germline, CDR1 is LGHNT and CDR2 FRNRAP. The CDR3 runs to 18 residues. Between the trimmed V and J ends, which lost 0 bases and 1 base, there was a span of 15 bases. The CDR3: CASGLVRGVIRNTGELFF. CDR3 DNA sequence: TGTGCTAGTGGTTTGGTACGCGGGGTAATCCGGAACACCGGGGAGCTGTTTTTT.

This clone has a handful of counts. The chain is built from TRBV29-1 and TRBJ1-1; 7 bases align to TRBD1. The CDR3 runs 15 residues. The trim removed 2 bases at V and 3 bases at J, leaving 9 bases unmatched. The germline V gene encodes CDR1 SQVTM and CDR2 ANQGSEA. CDR3 bases: TGCAGCGTTGAATTTCCTGGGACAGCGTACACTGAAGCTTTCTTT. Translation gives CSVEFPGTAYTEAFF.

The table lists this clone with a count of one. The chain joins TRBV28 to TRBJ1-4; D possibly corresponds to TRBD1 (6 bases). This CDR3 is built from 14 residues. The V gene's germline CDR1 is MDHEN and CDR2 SYDVKM. Trimming pared 4 bases from V and 5 bases from J, leaving 11 bases between. The CDR3 sequence: CASSSLGQNEKLFF. The CDR3, as DNA: TGTGCCAGCAGTTCCCTCGGACAGAATGAAAAACTGTTTTTT.

To note about this clone: A much larger clone sits a single nucleotide away, making a read error possible. Other DNA sequences in this sample translate to the same CDR3. V is TRBV19 and J is TRBJ1-1; D remains ambiguous. The CDR3 loop spans 13 amino acids. The germline V and J ends were trimmed by 3 bases and 1 base, with 6 bases remaining between them. CDR1 is LNHDA, CDR2 SQIVND, per germline (reference sequence). CDR3 amino acids: CASSINSNTEAFF. Here the CDR3 DNA reads TGTGCCAGTAGTATCAACTCGAACACTGAAGCTTTCTTT.

This clone turned up a few times. V and J are TRBV6-9 and TRBJ1-2; weak D call: TRBD1 (6 bases). Germline V gene lookup returns CDR1 MNHGY and CDR2 SVAAGI. V was clipped by 6 bases and J by 8 bases, with 25 bases between them. The CDR3 is 16 residues long. CDR3 region: CASSQEDRPLGEGYTF. The CDR3, as DNA: TGTGCCAGCAGCCAAGAGGACAGACCCTTGGGCGAAGGCTACACCTTC.

The genes are TRBV5-8 and TRBJ2-5, with TRBD1 as a possible D gene (6 bases). V was clipped by 0 bases and J by 1 base, with 10 bases between them. The CDR3 is made up of 15 amino acids. Germline assignment: CDR1 SGHTS and CDR2 YDEGEE. The CDR3 is CASSLGGRVQETQYF. Written as DNA, the CDR3 is TGTGCCAGCAGCTTGGGGGGGCGAGTCCAAGAGACCCAGTACTTC.

The CDR3 bases are TGTGCCAGCAGTGATCGGGACTTCCCGGGGAACACCGGGGAGCTGTTTTTT. Encoded protein: CASSDRDFPGNTGELFF. The J gene is TRBJ2-2, the V gene TRBV6-1; a possible D gene is TRBD2 (6 bases). V was clipped by 3 bases and J by 1 base, with 15 bases between them. The CDR3 is 17 residues long. Germline V gives CDR1 MNHNS, CDR2 SASEGT.

The chain employs TRBV25-1 and TRBJ1-1; a possible D gene is TRBD1 (5 bases). Deletions cut 1 base from V and 0 bases from J, with 18 bases between. There are 18 residues in the CDR3. Germline V gene data show CDR1 as MGHDK and CDR2 as SYGVNS. DNA of the CDR3: TGTGCCAGCAGTGAATTTCCTCCGGACATCCTTATGAACACTGAAGCTTTCTTT. This sequence encodes CASSEFPPDILMNTEAFF.

This chain connects TRBV4-1 to TRBJ1-2; D not certain. The germline gives CDR1 MGHRA, CDR2 YSYEKL. The CDR3 has 12 residues. Trimming shortened V by 0 bases and J by 8 bases, and 7 bases separated the two germline ends. This CDR3 is CASSQDKGGYTF. CDR3 nucleotide sequence: TGCGCCAGCAGCCAAGATAAGGGCGGCTACACCTTC.

This sequence joins TRBV29-1 and TRBJ2-7; the D call may be TRBD1 or TRBD2 (5 bases each). The V end was cut by 8 bases, the J end by 12 bases, with 17 bases between. Germline V gives CDR1 SQVTM, CDR2 ANQGSEA. The CDR3 is 10 residues long. CDR3 nucleotides: TGCAGCAGAGAGTGGGGGAAGAGGTACTTC. This codes for CSREWGKRYF.

The rearrangement links TRBV9 to TRBJ2-3; D might be TRBD1 (6 bases). The ends were cut back, 3 bases at V and 4 bases at J, with 18 bases in the middle. CDR3 length equals 16 residues. From germline, CDR1 is SGDLS and CDR2 YYNGEE. The CDR3 DNA reads TGTGCCAGCAGCGACCGGGACATATCAGACCCAGATACGCAGTATTTT. It yields the protein CASSDRDISDPDTQYF. Using reference TRBV9 and TRBJ2-3 for the parts outside the CDR3, the full variable domain is DSGVTQTPKHLITATGQRVTLRCSPRSGDLSVYWYQQSLDQGLQFLIQYYNGEERAKGNILERFSAQQFPDLHSELNLSSLELGDSALYFCASSDRDISDPDTQYFGPGTRLTVL.

V usage is TRBV5-6 and J usage is TRBJ2-4; D unresolved. The CDR3 runs to 17 residues. Trimming removed 0 bases at V and 0 bases at J, with 13 bases between. Germline-derived CDR1 and CDR2 are SGHDT and YYEEEE. The CDR3 region is CASSLASRSLAKNIQYF. CDR3 in DNA: TGTGCCAGCAGCTTGGCGTCACGGAGCCTAGCCAAAAACATTCAGTACTTC.

The rearrangement uses TRBV9 and TRBJ2-2; TRBD2 agrees at 11 bases. CDR1 is SGDLS and CDR2 is YYNGEE in the germline V gene. V was pared by 4 bases and J by 4 bases, with 6 bases of the junction left unmatched. The CDR3 loop spans 16 amino acids. The CDR3 DNA is TGTGCCAGCAGCCCTCCTAGCGGGAGGAGCACCGGGGAGCTGTTTTTT. This sequence encodes CASSPPSGRSTGELFF.